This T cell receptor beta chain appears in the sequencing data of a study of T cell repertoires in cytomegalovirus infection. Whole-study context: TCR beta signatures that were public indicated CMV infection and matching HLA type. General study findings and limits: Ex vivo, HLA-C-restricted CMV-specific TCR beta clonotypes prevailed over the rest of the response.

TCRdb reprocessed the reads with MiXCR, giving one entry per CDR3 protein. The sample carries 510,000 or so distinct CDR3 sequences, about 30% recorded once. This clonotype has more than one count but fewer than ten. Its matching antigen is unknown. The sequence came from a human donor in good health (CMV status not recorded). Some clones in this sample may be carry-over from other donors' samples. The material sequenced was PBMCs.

The CDR3 nucleotides are TGTGCCAGCAGCCTTGAGGCGAATTCACCCCTCCACTTT. It specifies CASSLEANSPLHF. The chain employs TRBV7-3 and TRBJ1-6; D unresolved. With 5 bases removed from V and 7 bases from J, the gap between germline ends came to 9 bases. Germline V gene data show CDR1 as SGHTA and CDR2 as FQGTGA. CDR3 length equals 13 residues.